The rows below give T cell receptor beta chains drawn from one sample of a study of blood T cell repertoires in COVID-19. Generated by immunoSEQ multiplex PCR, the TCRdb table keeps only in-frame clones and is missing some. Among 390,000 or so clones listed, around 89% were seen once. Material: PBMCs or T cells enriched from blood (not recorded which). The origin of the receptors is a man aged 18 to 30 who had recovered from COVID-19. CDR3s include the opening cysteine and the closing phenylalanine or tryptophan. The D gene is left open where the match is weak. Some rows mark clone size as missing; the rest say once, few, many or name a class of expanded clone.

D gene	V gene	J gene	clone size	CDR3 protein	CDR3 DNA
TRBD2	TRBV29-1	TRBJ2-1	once	CSVYGLAEYNEQFF	TGCAGCGTCTATGGACTAGCGGAATACAATGAGCAGTTCTTC
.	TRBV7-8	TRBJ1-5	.	CASSSRVGGDQPQHF	TGTGCCAGCAGCTCACGGGTCGGGGGGGATCAGCCCCAGCATTTT
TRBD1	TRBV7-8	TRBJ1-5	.	CASSRQGDQPQHF	TGTGCCAGCAGCCGACAGGGTGATCAGCCCCAGCATTTT
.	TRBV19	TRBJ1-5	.	CASNIHYGGNQPQHF	TGTGCCAGCAACATCCATTATGGAGGAAATCAGCCCCAGCATTTT
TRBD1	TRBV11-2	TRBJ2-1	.	CASSQRALTGGGYNEQFF	TGTGCCAGCAGCCAGAGAGCCTTGACAGGGGGCGGGTACAATGAGCAGTTCTTC
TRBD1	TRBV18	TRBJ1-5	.	CASSPQGGGGRMQPQHF	TGTGCCAGCTCACCACAAGGAGGGGGCGGGCGCATGCAGCCCCAGCATTTT
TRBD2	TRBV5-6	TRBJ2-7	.	CASSLTAGALSYEQYF	TGTGCCAGCAGCCTAACAGCGGGGGCCCTCTCCTACGAGCAGTACTTC
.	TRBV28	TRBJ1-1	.	CASSRTVDTEAFF	TGTGCCAGCAGCCGGACAGTGGACACTGAAGCTTTCTTT
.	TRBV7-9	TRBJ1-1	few	CASSLENQIRGSEAFF	TGTGCCAGCAGCTTAGAGAATCAAATCAGGGGCTCTGAAGCTTTCTTT
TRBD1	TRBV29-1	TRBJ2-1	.	CSVGRGTGGEQFF	TGCAGCGTTGGCCGAGGGACAGGGGGCGAGCAGTTCTTC
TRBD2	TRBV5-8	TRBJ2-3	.	CASSGGTSGSWDTQYF	TGTGCCAGCAGCGGGGGGACTAGCGGGAGTTGGGATACGCAGTATTTT
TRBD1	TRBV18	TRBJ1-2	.	CASSLPGQGLRNGYTF	TGTGCCAGCTCACTCCCGGGACAGGGCCTGCGAAACGGCTACACCTTC
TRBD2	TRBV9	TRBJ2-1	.	CASSVQGGGYNEQFF	TGTGCCAGCAGCGTTCAGGGCGGGGGCTACAATGAGCAGTTCTTC
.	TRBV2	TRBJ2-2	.	CASSDRVLDGELFF	TGTGCCAGCAGTGACAGGGTTTTGGACGGGGAGCTGTTTTTT
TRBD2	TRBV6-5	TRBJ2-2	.	CASSYSGGAGELFF	TGTGCCAGCAGTTACTCGGGGGGGGCCGGGGAGCTGTTTTTT
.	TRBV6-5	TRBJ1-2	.	CASSYSGGKGYTF	TGTGCCAGCAGTTACTCGGGAGGGAAAGGCTACACCTTC
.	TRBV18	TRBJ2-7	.	CASSFFQGILDEQYF	TGTGCCAGCTCATTTTTCCAGGGGATTCTTGACGAGCAGTACTTC
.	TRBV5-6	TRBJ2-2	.	CASSPRGTFYPTGELFF	TGTGCCAGCAGCCCGCGGGGGACATTTTATCCTACCGGGGAGCTGTTTTTT
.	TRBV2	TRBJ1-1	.	CASSGILGFAEAFF	TGTGCCAGCAGTGGAATTCTAGGCTTCGCTGAAGCTTTCTTT
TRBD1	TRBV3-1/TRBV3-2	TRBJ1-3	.	CASSQGQIRNTIYF	TGTGCCAGCAGCCAGGGACAGATCCGAAACACCATATATTTT
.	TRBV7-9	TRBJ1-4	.	CASSFKEYEKLFF	TGTGCCAGCAGCTTCAAAGAGTATGAAAAACTGTTTTTT
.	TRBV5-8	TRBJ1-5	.	CASSLGTTSYSNQPQHF	TGTGCCAGCAGCTTGGGGACAACGTCCTATAGCAATCAGCCCCAGCATTTT
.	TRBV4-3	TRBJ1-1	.	CASSLSHRERTHTEAFF	TGCGCCAGCAGCCTAAGCCATAGGGAACGGACACACACTGAAGCTTTCTTT
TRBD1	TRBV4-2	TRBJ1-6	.	CASSQELRGQGDSPLHF	TGTGCCAGCAGCCAAGAGCTTAGAGGACAGGGTGATTCACCCCTCCACTTT
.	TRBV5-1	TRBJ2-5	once	CASSLVGGPEETQYF	TGCGCCAGCAGCTTGGTTGGAGGGCCTGAGGAGACCCAGTACTTC
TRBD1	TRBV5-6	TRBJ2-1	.	CASFGTGGYNEQFF	TGTGCCAGCTTCGGGACAGGGGGCTACAATGAGCAGTTCTTC
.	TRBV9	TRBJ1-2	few	CASSPSNYGYTF	TGTGCCAGCAGCCCTAGTAACTATGGCTACACCTTC
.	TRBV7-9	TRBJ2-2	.	CASSLDIFGELFF	TGTGCCAGCAGCTTAGATATTTTCGGGGAGCTGTTTTTT
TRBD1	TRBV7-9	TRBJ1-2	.	CASSRDSGGNGYTF	TGTGCCAGCAGCCGTGATTCAGGGGGCAATGGCTACACCTTC
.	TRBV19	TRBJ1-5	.	CASRMHSSNQPQHF	TGTGCCAGTAGAATGCACAGTAGCAATCAGCCCCAGCATTTT
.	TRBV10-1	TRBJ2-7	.	CASSAAQGREQYF	TGCGCCAGCAGTGCGGCACAGGGTAGGGAGCAGTACTTC
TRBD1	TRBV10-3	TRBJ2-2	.	CAIRTGQGSNTGELFF	TGTGCCATCAGGACGGGACAGGGGTCTAACACCGGGGAGCTGTTTTTT
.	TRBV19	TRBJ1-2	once	CATQEESYTF	TGTGCCACCCAGGAGGAGAGCTACACCTTC
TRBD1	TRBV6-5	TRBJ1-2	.	CASSPGTDPYGYTF	TGTGCCAGCAGCCCCGGGACAGATCCTTATGGCTACACCTTC
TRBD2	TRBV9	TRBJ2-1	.	CASSVVGSGRGNEQFF	TGTGCCAGCAGCGTAGTGGGGAGCGGGAGGGGCAATGAGCAGTTCTTC
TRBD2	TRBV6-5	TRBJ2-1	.	CASSYSVHRGDEQFF	TGTGCCAGCAGTTACTCTGTACACCGGGGGGATGAGCAGTTCTTC
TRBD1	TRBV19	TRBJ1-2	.	CASTGDRVGYTF	TGTGCCAGTACCGGGGACAGGGTCGGCTACACCTTC
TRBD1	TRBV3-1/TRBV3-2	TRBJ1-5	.	CASSPGQGVQPQHF	TGTGCCAGCAGCCCAGGACAGGGGGTACAGCCCCAGCATTTT
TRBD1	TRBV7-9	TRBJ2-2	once	CASSGTGNTGELFF	TGTGCCAGCAGCGGGACAGGGAACACCGGGGAGCTGTTTTTT
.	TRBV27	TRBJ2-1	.	CASSLRPTGPYNEQFF	TGTGCCAGCAGTTTAAGGCCGACAGGACCCTACAATGAGCAGTTCTTC
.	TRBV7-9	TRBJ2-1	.	CASSLIQGNEQFF	TGTGCCAGCAGCTTAATACAGGGTAATGAGCAGTTCTTC
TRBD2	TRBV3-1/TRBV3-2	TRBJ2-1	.	CASSPRLSGRPKMNEQFF	TGTGCCAGCAGCCCAAGGTTGAGCGGGAGGCCAAAAATGAATGAGCAGTTCTTC
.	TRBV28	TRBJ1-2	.	CASSLSGGLGYGYTF	TGTGCCAGCAGTTTATCGGGAGGGTTGGGCTATGGCTACACCTTC
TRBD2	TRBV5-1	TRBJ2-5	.	CASSPGLVQETQYF	TGCGCCAGCAGCCCCGGACTAGTGCAAGAGACCCAGTACTTC
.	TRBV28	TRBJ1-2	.	CASALTGNYGYTF	TGTGCCAGCGCTCTTACAGGGAACTATGGCTACACCTTC
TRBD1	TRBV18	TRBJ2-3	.	CASSPDRASTDTQYF	TGTGCCAGCTCACCCGACAGGGCTAGCACAGATACGCAGTATTTT
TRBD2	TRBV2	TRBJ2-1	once	CASPRGTRSGNEQFF	TGTGCCAGCCCCCGGGGGACTAGATCGGGCAATGAGCAGTTCTTC
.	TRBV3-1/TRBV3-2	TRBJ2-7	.	CASSQGSLEQYF	TGTGCCAGCAGCCAAGGAAGCCTCGAGCAGTACTTC
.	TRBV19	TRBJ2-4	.	CASSSGTSEWAKNIQYF	TGTGCCAGTAGTTCCGGGACATCCGAGTGGGCCAAAAACATTCAGTACTTC
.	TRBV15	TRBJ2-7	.	CATSTVQRGSYEQYF	TGTGCCACCAGCACGGTCCAACGAGGGTCCTACGAGCAGTACTTC
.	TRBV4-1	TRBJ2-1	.	CASSQQGTPEQFF	TGCGCCAGCAGCCAACAAGGGACACCCGAGCAGTTCTTC
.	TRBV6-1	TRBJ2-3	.	CASSELSDFYYSKSDTQYF	TGTGCCAGCAGTGAGTTATCGGACTTCTATTACAGCAAGTCAGATACGCAGTATTTT
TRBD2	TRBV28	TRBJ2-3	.	CASSPGAGGVDTQYF	TGTGCCAGCAGTCCCGGGGCGGGAGGGGTAGATACGCAGTATTTT
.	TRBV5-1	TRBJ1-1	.	CASSLTTNTEAFF	TGCGCCAGCAGCTTGACAACGAACACTGAAGCTTTCTTT
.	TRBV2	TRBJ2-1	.	CASIGGGAYEQFF	TGTGCCAGCATAGGTGGGGGGGCTTATGAGCAGTTCTTC
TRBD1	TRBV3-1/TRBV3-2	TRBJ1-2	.	CASSQGQGVGGYTF	TGTGCCAGCAGCCAGGGACAGGGGGTAGGTGGCTACACCTTC
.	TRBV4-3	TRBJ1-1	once	CASSQVVNTEAFF	TGCGCCAGCAGCCAAGTAGTCAACACTGAAGCTTTCTTT
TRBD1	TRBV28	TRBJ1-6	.	CASTTGQGNSPLHF	TGTGCCAGTACCACGGGACAGGGTAATTCACCCCTCCACTTT
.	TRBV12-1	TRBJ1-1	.	CASSSGRTANTEAFF	TGTGCCAGCAGCTCCGGGAGGACAGCCAACACTGAAGCTTTCTTT